This is a list of T cell receptor beta chains from one sample in a study of response to subunit inactivated influenza vaccine. TCRdb re-derived calls from the RT-PCR reads in MiXCR, one entry per CDR3 protein. The sample includes almost 250,000 distinct CDR3 sequences, more than 9% of them seen just once. Sequenced material: non-naive T cells sorted from PBMCs, taken 14 days before vaccination. The receptors shown here come from a man in his forties or fifties who received an inactivated influenza vaccine. Each CDR3 is given with its conserved first and last residue. The D gene is left open where the match is weak. Not all rows give a size; the values are once, few, many and, for expanded clones, a class.

CDR3 length | D gene | clone size | J gene | V gene | CDR3 DNA | CDR3 protein
19 | TRBD2 | few | TRBJ2-7 | TRBV20-1 | TGCAGTGCTAGGGTGGGCGGCTGGACTAGCGGGAGGATCCCCTACGAGCAGTACTTC | CSARVGGWTSGRIPYEQYF
13 | - | few | TRBJ2-7 | TRBV29-1 | TGCAGCGTTGACACAGGAAGCGGCCACGAGCAGTACTTC | CSVDTGSGHEQYF
15 | - | many | TRBJ1-1 | TRBV6-2/TRBV6-3 | TGTGCCAGCAGCCGCCATACGACAGGGAACACTGAAGCTTTCTTT | CASSRHTTGNTEAFF
16 | TRBD2 | - | TRBJ2-5 | TRBV20-1 | TGCAGTGCCAACCCCGGACTAGCGGGAACGTCAGAGACCCAGTACTTC | CSANPGLAGTSETQYF
14 | TRBD1 | few | TRBJ2-3 | TRBV5-1 | TGCGCCAGCAGCACGGACAGGGGAACAGATACGCAGTATTTT | CASSTDRGTDTQYF
19 | TRBD2 | many | TRBJ2-3 | TRBV4-2 | TGTGCCAGCAGCCAAGATGACCTGACTAGCGGGGGGGCGTGGGATACGCAGTATTTT | CASSQDDLTSGGAWDTQYF
14 | TRBD1 | many | TRBJ1-1 | TRBV12-3/TRBV12-4 | TGTGCCAGCACTCGACAGGGGAGAGACACTGAAGCTTTCTTT | CASTRQGRDTEAFF
20 | - | few | TRBJ2-1 | TRBV27 | TGTGCCAGCAGACCCACTCGGCCCGGGCAGACAAGGACTTACAATGAGGAGCAGTTCTTC | CASRPTRPGQTRTYNEEQFF
15 | - | many | TRBJ2-7 | TRBV12-3/TRBV12-4 | TGTGCCAGCACCTTGGGTGGGGGGCTACCCTACGAGCAGTACTTC | CASTLGGGLPYEQYF
14 | - | few | TRBJ2-5 | TRBV18 | TGTGCCAGCTCACGGGGGGGCCGACAAGAGACCCAGTACTTC | CASSRGGRQETQYF
15 | - | many | TRBJ2-1 | TRBV5-1 | TGCGCCAGCAGCTTGGCCAGGGAAAGGTTCAATGAGCAGTTCTTC | CASSLARERFNEQFF
17 | TRBD2 | few | TRBJ2-5 | TRBV5-1 | TGCGCCAGCAGCTTGGTGGTAGCGGGGACACCTCAAGAGACCCAGTACTTC | CASSLVVAGTPQETQYF
16 | TRBD2 | few | TRBJ2-1 | TRBV4-2 | TGTGCCAGCAGCCAAGCGGCGGGGGGGGCCTACAATGAGCAGTTCTTC | CASSQAAGGAYNEQFF
14 | - | many | TRBJ2-5 | TRBV4-3 | TGCGCCAGCAGCCAAGGGGGCGCGGGTGAGACCCAGTACTTC | CASSQGGAGETQYF
15 | - | few | TRBJ1-3 | TRBV5-1 | TGCGCCAGCAGCTTGGACAGTACCTCTGGAAACACCATATATTTT | CASSLDSTSGNTIYF
15 | - | few | TRBJ2-5 | TRBV5-1 | TGCGCCAGCAGCTTCCACGAAAGTGTTAAGGAGACCCAGTACTTC | CASSFHESVKETQYF
12 | - | few | TRBJ2-7 | TRBV11-2 | TGTGCCAGCAGCTTAGAGGGCGCTAGCTTGAACTTC | CASSLEGASLNF
14 | - | - | TRBJ1-5 | TRBV2 | TGTGCCAGAGGGTCTCTCGGGGACAATCAGCCCCAGCATTTT | CARGSLGDNQPQHF
18 | TRBD2 | few | TRBJ2-1 | TRBV11-2 | TGTGCCAGCAGCCCCGGGGGACTAGCGGGGGCTAGCTACAATGAGCAGTTCTTC | CASSPGGLAGASYNEQFF
16 | - | - | TRBJ2-5 | TRBV4-2 | TGTGCCAGCAGCCAAAGAGACCGGGACAGCGGGGAGACCCAGTACTTC | CASSQRDRDSGETQYF
14 | TRBD1 | - | TRBJ1-5 | TRBV28 | TGTGCCAGCAGTTCCGGAGGGGGCGGACAGCCCCAGCATTTT | CASSSGGGGQPQHF
13 | TRBD1 | - | TRBJ2-7 | TRBV5-1 | TGCGCCAGCACCCCGATGACAGGGAACGAGCAGTACTTC | CASTPMTGNEQYF
17 | - | many | TRBJ2-2 | TRBV14 | TGTGCCAGCAGCCAAGATCCGGGACCGATGAACACCGGGGAGCTGTTTTTT | CASSQDPGPMNTGELFF
15 | - | - | TRBJ2-7 | TRBV4-3 | TGCGCCAGCAGCCAAGATTGGGCCTCCCGCTACGAGCAGTACTTC | CASSQDWASRYEQYF
13 | TRBD1 | - | TRBJ2-5 | TRBV5-1 | TGCGCCAGCAGCATGGGACAGGGAGAGACCCAGTACTTC | CASSMGQGETQYF
15 | TRBD1 | - | TRBJ2-5 | TRBV5-6 | TGTGCCAGCAGCTTGGCCGAGGGACAGCAAGAGACCCAGTACTTC | CASSLAEGQQETQYF
15 | - | - | TRBJ2-3 | TRBV7-2 | TGTGCCAGCACCCCCGCGGGGGCCAACACAGATACGCAGTATTTT | CASTPAGANTDTQYF
14 | - | once | TRBJ2-2 | TRBV2 | TGTGCCAGCAGTTGGACGGGGAACACCGGGGAGCTGTTTTTT | CASSWTGNTGELFF
13 | - | many | TRBJ1-4 | TRBV29-1 | TGCAGCGTGGGGGGAAGCCCTAATGAAAAACTGTTTTTT | CSVGGSPNEKLFF
16 | - | - | TRBJ2-1 | TRBV9 | TGTGCCAGCAGCGTAGCCGGACGGAGCTCCTACAATGAGCAGTTCTTC | CASSVAGRSSYNEQFF
15 | - | many | TRBJ2-2 | TRBV7-9 | TGTGCCAGCAGCTGGAGGGCTAGTGGTTCCGGGGAGCTGTTTTTT | CASSWRASGSGELFF
14 | - | many | TRBJ2-1 | TRBV20-1 | TGCAGTGCGCAGACGGTGGTGTCCTACAATGAGCAGTTCTTC | CSAQTVVSYNEQFF
15 | TRBD1 | - | TRBJ2-7 | TRBV2 | TGTGCCAGCAGTTCAGAGACAGGGGTTTCCTACGAGCAGTACTTC | CASSSETGVSYEQYF
15 | - | many | TRBJ2-7 | TRBV28 | TGTGCCAGCAGCCTCGGGACACTCTCGAGTAAGGAGCAGTACTTC | CASSLGTLSSKEQYF
17 | - | - | TRBJ2-1 | TRBV6-2/TRBV6-3 | TGTGCCAGCAGCCCCCTGTCGGGGACCCTTCTCTACAATGAGCAGTTCTTC | CASSPLSGTLLYNEQFF